The 23 T cell receptor beta chains listed next were all sequenced from one sample in a study of shared clonotypes between healthy human individuals. Data came from immunoSEQ multiplex PCR; TCRdb stores just in-frame clones and leaves some out. The sample yields some 900,000 clones, approximately 76% seen once. Sequences were obtained from memory CD4+ T cells sorted from blood. Subset given: CD45RA-negative fraction. These receptors all come from a young man in good health.

The chain is built from TRBV5-1 and TRBJ2-3; D may correspond to TRBD1 or TRBD2 (6 bases each). This CDR3 spans 16 amino acids. Germline CDR1 reads SGHRS; CDR2 reads YFSETQ. V was cut by 5 bases and J by 0 bases, with 16 bases left in between. The DNA of the CDR3 is TGCGCCAGCAGTTTCAGGGGACTCGTGAGCACAGATACGCAGTATTTT. Protein sequence: CASSFRGLVSTDTQYF.

V gene TRBV29-1 combines with J gene TRBJ2-5; D is tentatively TRBD1 or TRBD2 (5 bases each). The V gene's germline CDR1 is SQVTM and CDR2 ANQGSEA. The CDR3 is made up of 13 amino acids. V lost 4 bases to trimming and J lost 6 bases, with 15 bases between them. The chain's CDR3 is CSVGAGGGKTQYF. CDR3 DNA sequence: TGCAGCGTTGGGGCAGGTGGGGGTAAGACCCAGTACTTC.

This chain connects TRBV7-3 to TRBJ1-6; D might be TRBD1 (6 bases). CDR1 is SGHTA and CDR2 is FQGTGA in the germline V gene. With 3 bases removed from V and 10 bases from J, the gap between germline ends came to 10 bases. The CDR3 has 13 amino acids. CDR3 region: CASSFRGESPLHF. CDR3 DNA: TGTGCCAGCAGCTTCAGGGGCGAGTCACCCCTCCACTTT.

This clone turned up a few times. This sequence joins TRBV14 and TRBJ1-1, with TRBD1 identical over 7 bases. The CDR3 has 14 residues. V lost 4 bases to trimming and J lost 4 bases; unmatched junction nucleotides: 6. Germline V gene lookup returns CDR1 SGHDN and CDR2 FVKESK. The CDR3 loop is CASSLQTGSTEAFF. CDR3 nucleotide sequence: TGTGCCAGCAGCCTTCAGACAGGGAGCACTGAAGCTTTCTTT.

The table lists this clone with a count of one. The sample contains more than one DNA sequence encoding this CDR3. This chain connects TRBV5-8 to TRBJ2-1, with TRBD1 identical over 9 bases. Germline trimming cut 4 bases from V and 1 base from J; bases unmatched to any gene: 3. Germline CDR1 SGHTS, CDR2 YDEGEE. This CDR3 region has 15 residues. The CDR3 spells CASSLGQGSYNEQFF. DNA of the CDR3: TGTGCCAGCAGCCTGGGACAGGGTTCCTACAATGAGCAGTTCTTC.

Written as DNA, the CDR3 is TGTGCCAGCAGTGTGGGCGCGATCGGTTCAAATCAGCCCCAGCATTTT. This translates into CASSVGAIGSNQPQHF. V usage is TRBV6-1 and J usage is TRBJ1-5, with D uncertain. Germline V gene sequence: CDR1 MNHNS, CDR2 SASEGT. This CDR3 has 16 residues. The V and J ends lost 4 bases and 4 bases respectively, with 17 bases between them.

This chain joins TRBV5-1 and TRBJ1-3, with D maybe TRBD1 (5 bases). CDR1 is SGHRS, CDR2 YFSETQ, per germline. The CDR3 sequence is 14 residues long. The V end lost 2 bases, the J end lost 1 base, and 7 bases lay between the germline ends. The CDR3 DNA follows: TGCGCCAGCAGCTTCGACAGTTCTGGAAACACCATATATTTT. As protein: CASSFDSSGNTIYF.

A single count supports this clone. The chain links TRBV4-3 to TRBJ2-1; TRBD1 matches at 9 bases. J lost 7 bases, V lost 1 base, and 5 bases had no gene match. The CDR3 totals 15 residues. Looked up from germline, CDR1 is LGHNA and CDR2 is YSLEER. This chain's CDR3 is CASSQVGTGKNEQFF. The CDR3 bases are TGCGCCAGCAGCCAAGTTGGGACAGGGAAAAATGAGCAGTTCTTC.

The chain has TRBV30 and TRBJ2-2; tentatively, D is TRBD2 (6 bases). The CDR3 runs 16 residues. The V gene lost 4 bases and the J gene lost 7 bases, with 22 bases spanning the gap. Germline CDR1 GTSNPN, CDR2 SVGIG (reference sequence). The CDR3 spells CAWNDGGTLVGGELFF. The CDR3 region has the DNA TGTGCCTGGAACGATGGGGGGACTCTCGTCGGCGGGGAGCTGTTTTTT.

The CDR3 DNA follows: TGTGCCAGCAGCTTGGGGAGCGGCCCAGGCATTCAGTACTTC. As protein: CASSLGSGPGIQYF. This chain links TRBV5-6 with TRBJ2-4; possible D gene TRBD2, 5 bases. Trimming removed 0 bases at V and 9 bases at J, with 13 bases between. Looked up from germline, CDR1 is SGHDT and CDR2 is YYEEEE. This CDR3 is 14 amino acids long.

The chain employs TRBV18 and TRBJ2-2; 8 positions match TRBD2. Germline V gene sequence: CDR1 KGHSH, CDR2 LQKENI. V dropped 2 bases and J dropped 1; count of bases not matched to a gene: 3. The CDR3 runs 16 residues. In DNA form, the CDR3 reads TGTGCCAGCTCACCATTGCTAGCGGGGAACACCGGGGAGCTGTTTTTT. This sequence encodes CASSPLLAGNTGELFF.

This clone has at least ten counts. The chain recombines TRBV30 with TRBJ2-7; D may be TRBD1 (5 bases). CDR1 and CDR2 from the germline V gene are GTSNPN and SVGIG (reference sequence). The ends were cut back, 4 bases at V and 2 bases at J, with 6 bases in the middle. The CDR3 is 11 amino acids. The chain's CDR3 is CAWKTAYEQYF. CDR3 nucleotide sequence: TGTGCCTGGAAGACAGCCTACGAGCAGTACTTC.

About this clone: The same CDR3 can be traced to other DNA sequences in this sample. This chain joins TRBV28 and TRBJ2-7; D remains ambiguous. V was clipped by 8 bases and J by 2 bases, with 4 bases between them. Germline lookup yields CDR1 MDHEN and CDR2 SYDVKM. This CDR3 contains 10 residues. For the CDR3, the DNA is TGTGCCAGCGGAACCTACGAGCAGTACTTC. It encodes CASGTYEQYF.

V usage is TRBV6-5 and J usage is TRBJ2-7; D possibly matches TRBD1 or TRBD2 (5 bases each). Trimming cost V 7 bases and J 0 bases, with 16 bases left between them. CDR3 length equals 15 residues. Germline assignment: CDR1 MNHEY and CDR2 SVGAGI. The CDR3 reads CASNLPGRLSYEQYF. CDR3 DNA: TGTGCCAGCAATCTGCCGGGACGGCTCTCCTACGAGCAGTACTTC.

The CDR3 sequence is CASSPTGLIRANYGYTF. In DNA, the CDR3 is TGCGCCAGCAGCCCGACAGGGCTAATAAGAGCTAACTATGGCTACACCTTC. The V call is TRBV5-1, the J call TRBJ1-2, with TRBD1 matching over 7 bases. Trimming at V came to 4 bases and at J to 0 bases, leaving 12 bases not matched to a gene. Per germline, CDR1 SGHRS and CDR2 YFSETQ. CDR3 length equals 17 residues.

This clone occurred a few times. The chain carries TRBV6-6 and TRBJ1-1; D is unclear. Per the germline V gene, CDR1 is MNHNY and CDR2 is SVGAGI (reference sequence). The CDR3 runs to 12 residues. The V and J ends lost 7 bases and 8 bases respectively, with 14 bases between them. The CDR3 DNA reads as TGTGCCAGCATGATTGCGACTATCGAAGCTTTCTTT. As protein: CASMIATIEAFF.

V gene TRBV5-1 combines with J gene TRBJ2-7; 7 bases line up with TRBD1. V dropped 4 bases and J dropped 0; count of bases not matched to a gene: 10. Germline V gene lookup returns CDR1 SGHRS and CDR2 YFSETQ. The CDR3 is 16 amino acids. For the CDR3, the DNA is TGCGCCAGCAGCACAGGAACAGGGGCCACCTCCTACGAGCAGTACTTC. Its translation is CASSTGTGATSYEQYF.

This chain uses TRBV5-6 with TRBJ2-1, with D perhaps given as TRBD1 or TRBD2 (6 bases each). Germline assignment: CDR1 SGHDT and CDR2 YYEEEE. The CDR3 loop spans 17 amino acids. Deletions cut 4 bases from V and 0 bases from J, with 17 bases between. CDR3 nucleotides: TGTGCCAGCAGCGCATACGGGGGCGCAAGCTCCTACAATGAGCAGTTCTTC. Translating it yields CASSAYGGASSYNEQFF.

As for this clone: This same CDR3 is encoded by further DNA sequences in the sample. The CDR3 sequence is CASSLDPPGELFF. CDR3 nucleotide sequence: TGTGCCAGCAGCTTAGACCCCCCCGGGGAGCTGTTTTTT. V gene TRBV7-2 combines with J gene TRBJ2-2; D uncertain. Germline V gene data show CDR1 as SGHTA and CDR2 as FQGNSA. The CDR3 contains 13 residues. Trimming left V 1 base short and J 6 bases short, with 6 bases between. Looking up the rest from reference TRBV7-2 and TRBJ2-2 gives the full variable domain: GAGVSQSPSNKVTEKGKDVELRCDPISGHTALYWYRQSLGQGLEFLIYFQGNSAPDKSGLPSDRFSAERTGGSVSTLTIQRTQQEDSAVYLCASSLDPPGELFFGEGSRLTVL.

The chain links TRBV5-1 to TRBJ1-2; D call uncertain. The CDR3 length is 15 residues. Germline V gives CDR1 SGHRS, CDR2 YFSETQ. V was pared by 0 bases and J by 8 bases, with 17 bases between. CDR3 nucleotides: TGCGCCAGCAGCTTGGGGCGAAGCACCCCGGAGGGCTACACCTTC. This translates into CASSLGRSTPEGYTF.

The chain carries TRBV5-6 and TRBJ2-5; TRBD2 is a possible D gene (6 bases). This CDR3 has 16 amino acids. Germline V gene data show CDR1 as SGHDT and CDR2 as YYEEEE. Trimming took off 2 bases at V and 1 base at J, with 15 bases between the two ends. The CDR3 spells CASSFGTGLLQETQYF. In DNA form, the CDR3 reads TGTGCCAGCAGCTTCGGGACTGGGCTCCTCCAAGAGACCCAGTACTTC. Supplemented by reference TRBV5-6 and TRBJ2-5, the full variable domain reads DAGVTQSPTHLIKTRGQQVTLRCSPKSGHDTVSWYQQALGQGPQFIFQYYEEEERQRGNFPDRFSGHQFPNYSSELNVNALLLGDSALYLCASSFGTGLLQETQYFGPGTRLLVL.

The chain is built from TRBV4-1 and TRBJ1-3; possible D gene TRBD1, 6 bases. The CDR3 is 16 residues long. V was cut by 3 bases and J by 6 bases, with 18 bases left in between. Germline CDR1 reads MGHRA; CDR2 reads YSYEKL. CDR3 region: CASSQPGQSGSNTIYF. CDR3 nucleotide sequence: TGCGCCAGCAGCCAGCCGGGACAATCTGGTTCAAACACCATATATTTT.

This clone was seen a handful of times. The CDR3, as DNA: TGTGCCAGCAGCCCTAGCGGGAGTCACAATGAGCAGTTCTTC. Amino acid sequence: CASSPSGSHNEQFF. The chain has TRBV7-8 and TRBJ2-1, with 10 nucleotides matching TRBD2. With V trimmed by 5 bases and J by 5 bases, 3 bases remained unmatched. The CDR3 totals 14 residues. Germline V lookup: CDR1 SGHVS, CDR2 FQNEAQ.